The rows below give T cell receptor beta chains drawn from one sample of a study of blood T cells in healthy people across ages. TCRdb re-called the 5' RACE reads with MiXCR, one entry per CDR3 protein. The data show about 1.8 million distinct CDR3 sequences, with around half seen just once and over 2% held by the top ten. Sequencing was done on a sample of blood. Receptors were obtained from a woman in her forties in good health. The CDR3 runs from the conserved cysteine through the conserved F or W. D genes are given only for firm matches. Clone size is stated in some rows and not others, as once, few, many or a class when expanded.

V: TRBV7-8; J: TRBJ2-5; size: few; D: .; CDR3: CASSLRGRGSSQETQYF; DNA: TGTGCCAGCAGCTTGCGTGGACGGGGGAGTAGTCAGGAGACCCAGTACTTC
V: TRBV7-2; J: TRBJ2-1; size: once; D: .; CDR3: CASSPLGSETQFF; DNA: TGTGCCAGCAGCCCACTTGGAAGTGAGACCCAGTTCTTC
V: TRBV15; J: TRBJ2-1; size: .; D: TRBD2; CDR3: CATSRTSGGATGNEQFF; DNA: TGTGCCACCAGCAGGACTAGCGGGGGGGCCACGGGGAATGAGCAGTTCTTC
V: TRBV2; J: TRBJ2-3; size: .; D: TRBD2; CDR3: CAVRPGLGRKSTDTQYF; DNA: TGTGCCGTGCGACCGGGACTAGGCCGAAAAAGCACAGATACGCAGTATTTT
V: TRBV4-1; J: TRBJ2-5; size: .; D: TRBD2; CDR3: CASSQVPTSGGQETQYF; DNA: TGCGCCAGCAGCCAAGTCCCTACTAGCGGGGGACAAGAGACCCAGTACTTC
V: TRBV5-1; J: TRBJ2-1; size: few; D: .; CDR3: CASSWGTGMEQFF; DNA: TGCGCCAGCAGCTGGGGGACGGGAATGGAGCAGTTCTTC
V: TRBV20-1; J: TRBJ2-3; size: .; D: .; CDR3: CSAAPPGLSTDTQYF; DNA: TGCAGTGCCGCACCACCGGGCCTTAGCACAGATACGCAGTATTTT
V: TRBV6-5; J: TRBJ2-1; size: .; D: TRBD1; CDR3: CASSSGQASWGLRNEQFF; DNA: TGTGCCAGCAGTTCTGGACAGGCTTCATGGGGATTAAGGAATGAGCAGTTCTTC
V: TRBV5-1; J: TRBJ2-6; size: .; D: TRBD1; CDR3: CASRTGGGSGANVLTF; DNA: TGCGCCAGCAGAACAGGGGGCGGCTCTGGGGCCAACGTCCTGACTTTC
V: TRBV4-3; J: TRBJ2-5; size: .; D: .; CDR3: CASSQVWRGETQYF; DNA: TGCGCCAGCAGCCAAGTCTGGCGAGGGGAGACCCAGTACTTC
V: TRBV5-1; J: TRBJ2-1; size: .; D: TRBD1; CDR3: CASSPGQRRKNEQFF; DNA: TGCGCCAGCAGCCCGGGACAGCGAAGGAAAAATGAGCAGTTCTTC
V: TRBV20-1; J: TRBJ2-3; size: .; D: .; CDR3: CSASRLGGSADTQYF; DNA: TGCAGTGCTAGCCGCCTGGGGGGTAGCGCAGATACGCAGTATTTT
V: TRBV20-1; J: TRBJ2-3; size: few; D: .; CDR3: CSASQGYTDTQYF; DNA: TGCAGTGCTAGCCAGGGGTACACAGATACGCAGTATTTT
V: TRBV20-1; J: TRBJ1-4; size: .; D: TRBD1; CDR3: CSADTTGAAEKLFF; DNA: TGCAGTGCCGACACGACAGGGGCGGCAGAAAAACTGTTTTTT
V: TRBV7-2; J: TRBJ1-2; size: .; D: TRBD1; CDR3: CASSSPRVGTGHYGYTF; DNA: TGTGCCAGCAGCTCCCCTCGCGTGGGGACAGGGCACTATGGCTACACCTTC
V: TRBV12-3/TRBV12-4; J: TRBJ1-1; size: .; D: .; CDR3: CASSLRQTGPNTEAFF; DNA: TGTGCCAGCAGTCTCCGACAGACAGGCCCTAACACTGAAGCTTTCTTT
V: TRBV12-3/TRBV12-4; J: TRBJ1-5; size: .; D: .; CDR3: CASTADSNQPQHF; DNA: TGTGCCAGCACCGCGGACAGCAATCAGCCCCAGCATTTT
V: TRBV6-6; J: TRBJ2-7; size: .; D: TRBD2; CDR3: CASKVAGSSYEQYF; DNA: TGTGCCAGCAAAGTAGCGGGGAGTTCCTACGAGCAGTACTTC
V: TRBV6-1; J: TRBJ2-5; size: few; D: TRBD2; CDR3: CASSKGLAGDLGETQYF; DNA: TGTGCCAGCAGCAAGGGACTAGCGGGGGACCTTGGCGAGACCCAGTACTTC
V: TRBV6-6; J: TRBJ2-7; size: few; D: .; CDR3: CASSYSEVYEQYF; DNA: TGTGCCAGCAGTTACTCGGAGGTTTACGAGCAGTACTTC
V: TRBV5-5; J: TRBJ2-3; size: .; D: TRBD1; CDR3: CASSLGTGWTDTQYF; DNA: TGCGCCAGCAGCTTGGGGACAGGGTGGACAGATACGCAGTATTTT
V: TRBV4-2; J: TRBJ2-5; size: .; D: TRBD2; CDR3: CASSQVVAGEETQYF; DNA: TGTGCCAGCAGCCAAGTGGTAGCGGGGGAGGAGACCCAGTACTTC
V: TRBV20-1; J: TRBJ2-5; size: once; D: TRBD2; CDR3: CSALYRPGPLAGRKETQYF; DNA: TGCAGTGCCCTCTATCGCCCGGGACCACTAGCGGGTCGTAAAGAGACCCAGTACTTC
V: TRBV7-9; J: TRBJ1-1; size: .; D: .; CDR3: CASSSTGAQTEAFF; DNA: TGTGCCAGCAGCTCCACTGGGGCTCAGACTGAAGCTTTCTTT
V: TRBV27; J: TRBJ2-7; size: .; D: .; CDR3: CASGRQELPYEQYF; DNA: TGTGCCAGCGGGAGACAGGAGCTACCCTACGAGCAGTACTTC
V: TRBV6-2/TRBV6-3; J: TRBJ1-5; size: .; D: TRBD1; CDR3: CASRARTGWDQPQHF; DNA: TGTGCCAGCAGAGCTAGGACAGGGTGGGATCAGCCCCAGCATTTT
V: TRBV3-1; J: TRBJ2-5; size: .; D: .; CDR3: CASSQDLVLQRGTQYF; DNA: TGTGCCAGCAGCCAAGACCTAGTCCTACAACGGGGGACCCAGTACTTC
V: TRBV28; J: TRBJ2-5; size: .; D: TRBD2; CDR3: CASSSFAGGQETQYF; DNA: TGTGCCAGCAGTTCCTTTGCGGGGGGCCAGGAGACCCAGTACTTC
V: TRBV27; J: TRBJ2-3; size: .; D: .; CDR3: CASSLWRGISDTQYF; DNA: TGTGCCAGCAGTTTATGGAGGGGTATATCAGATACGCAGTATTTT
V: TRBV6-2/TRBV6-3; J: TRBJ2-5; size: few; D: .; CDR3: CASRHTGNQETQYF; DNA: TGTGCCAGCAGACATACTGGAAATCAAGAGACCCAGTACTTC
V: TRBV9; J: TRBJ1-4; size: .; D: .; CDR3: CASSVDPTGPNEKLFF; DNA: TGTGCCAGCAGCGTAGACCCGACAGGTCCTAATGAAAAACTGTTTTTT
V: TRBV3-1; J: TRBJ2-3; size: few; D: TRBD2; CDR3: CASSQPGLAGETDTQYF; DNA: TGTGCCAGCAGCCAACCGGGACTAGCGGGGGAAACAGATACGCAGTATTTT
V: TRBV7-9; J: TRBJ1-1; size: .; D: TRBD1; CDR3: CASSLGYPGGTEAFF; DNA: TGTGCCAGCAGCTTAGGTTACCCAGGGGGCACTGAAGCTTTCTTT
V: TRBV6-5; J: TRBJ1-2; size: .; D: .; CDR3: CASSYGEGGGYTF; DNA: TGTGCCAGCAGTTACGGGGAGGGAGGTGGCTACACCTTC
V: TRBV10-3; J: TRBJ2-5; size: many; D: TRBD1; CDR3: CAISQGQVLFQETQYF; DNA: TGTGCCATCAGCCAGGGACAGGTCCTGTTCCAAGAGACCCAGTACTTC
V: TRBV27; J: TRBJ2-1; size: .; D: TRBD1; CDR3: CASSFPGQGREEQFF; DNA: TGTGCCAGCAGTTTTCCCGGACAGGGGAGGGAGGAGCAGTTCTTC
V: TRBV12-3/TRBV12-4; J: TRBJ2-5; size: .; D: .; CDR3: CASSRPRDRGQETQYF; DNA: TGTGCCAGCAGTAGGCCCAGGGATAGGGGCCAAGAGACCCAGTACTTC
V: TRBV15; J: TRBJ1-6; size: .; D: .; CDR3: CATQPGGYNSPLHF; DNA: TGTGCCACCCAACCGGGGGGCTATAATTCACCCCTCCACTTT
V: TRBV7-9; J: TRBJ2-5; size: few; D: .; CDR3: CASSPPMALETQYF; DNA: TGTGCCAGCAGCCCCCCCATGGCGTTGGAGACCCAGTACTTC
V: TRBV12-3/TRBV12-4; J: TRBJ1-6; size: .; D: .; CDR3: CASSLLQDSPLHF; DNA: TGTGCCAGCAGTTTATTGCAGGATTCACCCCTCCACTTT
V: TRBV5-4; J: TRBJ2-7; size: .; D: TRBD1; CDR3: CASSPSLDRAIHEQYF; DNA: TGTGCCAGCAGCCCCTCCTTGGACAGGGCTATCCACGAGCAGTACTTC
V: TRBV15; J: TRBJ2-7; size: .; D: TRBD1; CDR3: CATSEEVTGGMLEQYF; DNA: TGTGCCACCAGCGAAGAGGTCACAGGGGGCATGCTCGAGCAGTACTTC
V: TRBV28; J: TRBJ2-4; size: .; D: .; CDR3: CASSSRGPIQYF; DNA: TGTGCCAGCAGTTCTCGGGGGCCCATTCAGTACTTC
V: TRBV10-3; J: TRBJ2-5; size: .; D: TRBD2; CDR3: CAISVSGGALETQYF; DNA: TGTGCCATCAGTGTAAGCGGGGGGGCATTAGAGACCCAGTACTTC
V: TRBV10-3; J: TRBJ2-3; size: few; D: .; CDR3: CAISDPPRTTDTQYF; DNA: TGTGCCATCAGCGACCCCCCTCGGACTACAGATACGCAGTATTTT
V: TRBV20-1; J: TRBJ2-1; size: few; D: TRBD2; CDR3: CSALPTSGGTYNEQFF; DNA: TGCAGTGCCCTCCCCACTAGCGGGGGAACCTACAATGAGCAGTTCTTC
V: TRBV18; J: TRBJ1-5; size: .; D: .; CDR3: CASSPQNSNQPQHF; DNA: TGTGCCAGCTCACCACAGAATAGCAATCAGCCCCAGCATTTT
V: TRBV9; J: TRBJ2-5; size: .; D: .; CDR3: CASSVEVGLQETQYF; DNA: TGTGCCAGCAGCGTAGAGGTGGGTCTCCAAGAGACCCAGTACTTC
V: TRBV2; J: TRBJ2-7; size: .; D: .; CDR3: CASSDQGPSYEQYF; DNA: TGTGCCAGCAGTGATCAGGGTCCCTCCTACGAGCAGTACTTC
V: TRBV20-1; J: TRBJ2-7; size: .; D: .; CDR3: CSAIGGTGSYEQYF; DNA: TGCAGTGCTATCGGGGGGACAGGCTCCTACGAGCAGTACTTC
V: TRBV6-5; J: TRBJ2-1; size: .; D: TRBD2; CDR3: CASSYSSSGGARQFF; DNA: TGTGCCAGCAGTTACTCTTCTAGCGGGGGGGCACGGCAGTTCTTC
V: TRBV3-1; J: TRBJ2-5; size: .; D: .; CDR3: CASSRIRWQETQYF; DNA: TGTGCCAGCAGCCGAATCCGGTGGCAAGAGACCCAGTACTTC
V: TRBV7-6; J: TRBJ1-4; size: once; D: TRBD1; CDR3: CASSPDRLTNEKLFF; DNA: TGTGCCAGCAGCCCGGACAGGTTGACTAATGAAAAACTGTTTTTT
V: TRBV20-1; J: TRBJ2-5; size: .; D: TRBD1; CDR3: CSAPAGQGWGTQYF; DNA: TGCAGTGCTCCGGCGGGACAGGGATGGGGGACCCAGTACTTC
V: TRBV7-2; J: TRBJ1-1; size: .; D: .; CDR3: CASSVGRVNTEAFF; DNA: TGTGCCAGCAGCGTAGGGCGGGTGAACACTGAAGCTTTCTTT